The present TCR beta chain was sequenced within a study of shared clonotypes between healthy human individuals. Study-level points and caveats: Sampling covered blood only; tissue repertoires likely differ. Clonotype sharing among donors was expected to depend on sequencing depth.

Profiling relied on immunoSEQ multiplex PCR, and the TCRdb table lists in-frame clones only, not all of them. The sample gives under 700,000 clones, roughly 95% of which show up once; approximately 0.11% is in the top ten. Positively selected for CCR7, the CD45RO-negative cells used as naive CD8 cells excluded terminally differentiated effector memory CD45RA+ cells. About this clone itself: Antigen specificity is unknown.

Germline trimming cut 3 bases from V and 4 bases from J; bases unmatched to any gene: 7. CDR3 length: 16 amino acids. Germline V gives CDR1 MDHEN, CDR2 SYDVKM. The sample comprised naive CD8+ T cells sorted from blood. The rearrangement uses TRBV28 and TRBJ2-3; 10 positions agree with TRBD1. This receptor was identified in a young woman in good health. CDR3 sequence reads: CASSFPTGGASDTQYF. The CDR3 DNA follows: TGTGCCAGCAGTTTCCCGACAGGGGGCGCATCAGATACGCAGTATTTT.